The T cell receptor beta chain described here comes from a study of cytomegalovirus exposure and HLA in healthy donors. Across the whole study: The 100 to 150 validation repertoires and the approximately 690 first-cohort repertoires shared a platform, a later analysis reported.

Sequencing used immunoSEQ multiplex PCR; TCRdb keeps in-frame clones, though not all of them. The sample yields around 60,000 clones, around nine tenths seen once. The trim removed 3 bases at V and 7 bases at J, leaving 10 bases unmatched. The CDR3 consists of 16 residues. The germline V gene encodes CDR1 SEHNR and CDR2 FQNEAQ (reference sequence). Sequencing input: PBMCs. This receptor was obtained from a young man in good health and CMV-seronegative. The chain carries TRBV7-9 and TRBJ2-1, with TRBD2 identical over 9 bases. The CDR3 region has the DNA TGTGCCAGCAGCTTGCCAGTAGTAGCGGGAGTGAATGAGCAGTTCTTC. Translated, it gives CASSLPVVAGVNEQFF.